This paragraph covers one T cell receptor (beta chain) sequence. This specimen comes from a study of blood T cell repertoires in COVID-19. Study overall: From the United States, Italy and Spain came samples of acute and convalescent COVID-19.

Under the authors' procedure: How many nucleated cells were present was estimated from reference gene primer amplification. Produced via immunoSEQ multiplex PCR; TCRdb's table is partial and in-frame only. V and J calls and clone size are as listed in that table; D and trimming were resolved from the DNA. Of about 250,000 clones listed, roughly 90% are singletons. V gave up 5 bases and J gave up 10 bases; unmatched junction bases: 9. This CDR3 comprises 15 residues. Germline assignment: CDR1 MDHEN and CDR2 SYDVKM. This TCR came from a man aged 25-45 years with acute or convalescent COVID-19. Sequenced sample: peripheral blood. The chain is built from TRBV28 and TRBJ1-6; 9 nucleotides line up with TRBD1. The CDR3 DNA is TGTGCCAGCAGTCGCCCCGACAGGGGGATGTCACCCCTCCACTTT. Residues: CASSRPDRGMSPLHF.